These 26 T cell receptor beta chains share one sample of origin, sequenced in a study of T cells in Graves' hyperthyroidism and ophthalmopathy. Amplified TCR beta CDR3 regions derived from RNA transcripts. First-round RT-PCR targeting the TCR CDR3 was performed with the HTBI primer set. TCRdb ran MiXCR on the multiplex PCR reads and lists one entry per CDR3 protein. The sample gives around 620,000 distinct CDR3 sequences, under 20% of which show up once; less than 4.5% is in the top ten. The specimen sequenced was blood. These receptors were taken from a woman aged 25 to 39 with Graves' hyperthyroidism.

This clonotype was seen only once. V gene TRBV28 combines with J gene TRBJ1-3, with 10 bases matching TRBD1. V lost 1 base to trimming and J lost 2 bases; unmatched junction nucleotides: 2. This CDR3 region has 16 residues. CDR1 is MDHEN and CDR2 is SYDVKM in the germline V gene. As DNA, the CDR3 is TGTGCCAGCAGTTTATTAGGGACAGGGGCTGGAAACACCATATATTTT. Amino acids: CASSLLGTGAGNTIYF.

The CDR3 is CASSSWTSGRAGPPDTQYF. The CDR3 DNA sequence: TGTGCCAGCAGTTCCTGGACTAGCGGGAGGGCCGGACCCCCAGATACGCAGTATTTT. The rearrangement joins TRBV12-3 or TRBV12-4 to TRBJ2-3; 15 bases agree with TRBD2. After removal of 4 bases from V and 4 bases from J, the junction contained 12 bases not matched to a gene. The CDR3 contains 19 residues.

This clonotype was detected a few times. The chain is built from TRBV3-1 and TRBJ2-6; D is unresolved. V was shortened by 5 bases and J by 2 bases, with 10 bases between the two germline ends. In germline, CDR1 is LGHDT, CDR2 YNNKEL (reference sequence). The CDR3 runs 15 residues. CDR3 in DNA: TGTGCCAGCAGCGAAGGGCTAGCTGGGGCCAACGTCCTGACTTTC. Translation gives CASSEGLAGANVLTF. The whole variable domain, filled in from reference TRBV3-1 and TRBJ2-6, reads DTAVSQTPKYLVTQMGNDKSIKCEQNLGHDTMYWYKQDSKKFLKIMFSYNNKELIINETVPNRFSPKSPDKAHLNLHINSLELGDSAVYFCASSEGLAGANVLTFGAGSRLTVL.

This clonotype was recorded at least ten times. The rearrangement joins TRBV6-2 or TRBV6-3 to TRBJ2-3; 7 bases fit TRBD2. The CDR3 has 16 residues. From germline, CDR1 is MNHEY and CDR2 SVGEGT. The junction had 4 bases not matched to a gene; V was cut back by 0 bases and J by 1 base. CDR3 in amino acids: CASSYSGGSGTDTQYF. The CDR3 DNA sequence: TGTGCCAGCAGTTACTCAGGCGGGAGTGGCACAGATACGCAGTATTTT.

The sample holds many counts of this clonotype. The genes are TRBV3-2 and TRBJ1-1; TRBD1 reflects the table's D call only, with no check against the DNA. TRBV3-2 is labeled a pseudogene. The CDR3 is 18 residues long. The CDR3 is CASSQDTGQAGGDTEAFF. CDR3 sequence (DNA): TGTGCCAGCAGCCAAGATACGGGACAGGCAGGGGGCGACACTGAAGCTTTCTTT.

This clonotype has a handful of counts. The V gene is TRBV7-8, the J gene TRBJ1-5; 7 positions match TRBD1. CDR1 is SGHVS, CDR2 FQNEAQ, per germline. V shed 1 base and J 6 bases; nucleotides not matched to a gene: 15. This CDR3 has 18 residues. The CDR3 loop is CASSLDLGQSFSSQPQHF. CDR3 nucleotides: TGTGCCAGCAGCTTAGACTTGGGACAGAGTTTTTCGAGTCAGCCCCAGCATTTT.

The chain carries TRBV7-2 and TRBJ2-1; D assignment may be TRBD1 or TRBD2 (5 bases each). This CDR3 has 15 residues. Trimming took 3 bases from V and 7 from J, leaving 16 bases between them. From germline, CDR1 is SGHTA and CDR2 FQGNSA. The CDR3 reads CASSLGVPRNNEQFF. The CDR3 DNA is TGTGCCAGCAGCTTGGGGGTCCCACGTAATAATGAGCAGTTCTTC.

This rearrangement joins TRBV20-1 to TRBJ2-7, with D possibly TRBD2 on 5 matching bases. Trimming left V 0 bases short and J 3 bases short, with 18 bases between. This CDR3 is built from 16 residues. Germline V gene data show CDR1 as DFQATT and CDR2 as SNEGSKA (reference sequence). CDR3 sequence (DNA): TGCAGTGCTAGAGATCCGGGGAAGAGAAAGAACTACGAGCAGTACTTC. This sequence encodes CSARDPGKRKNYEQYF.

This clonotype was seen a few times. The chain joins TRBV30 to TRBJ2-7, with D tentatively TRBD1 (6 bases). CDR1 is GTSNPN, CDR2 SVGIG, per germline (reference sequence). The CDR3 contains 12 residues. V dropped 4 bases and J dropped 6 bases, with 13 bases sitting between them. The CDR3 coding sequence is TGTGCCTGGAACCCAAACAGGGTCGAGCAGTACTTC. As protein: CAWNPNRVEQYF.

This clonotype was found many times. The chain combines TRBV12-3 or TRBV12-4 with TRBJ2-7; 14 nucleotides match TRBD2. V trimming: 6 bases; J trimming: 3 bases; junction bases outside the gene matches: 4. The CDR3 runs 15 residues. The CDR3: CASRLGTSGSYEQYF. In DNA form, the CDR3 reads TGTGCCAGCAGACTAGGGACTAGCGGGAGCTACGAGCAGTACTTC.

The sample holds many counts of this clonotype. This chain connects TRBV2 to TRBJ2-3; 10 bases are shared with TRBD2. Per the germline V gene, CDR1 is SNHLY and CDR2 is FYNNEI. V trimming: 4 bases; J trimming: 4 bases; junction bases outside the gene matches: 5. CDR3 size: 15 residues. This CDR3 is CASSALAGESDTQYF. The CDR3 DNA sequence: TGTGCCAGCAGTGCGCTAGCGGGGGAATCAGATACGCAGTATTTT. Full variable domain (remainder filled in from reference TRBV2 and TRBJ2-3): EPEVTQTPSHQVTQMGQEVILRCVPISNHLYFYWYRQILGQKVEFLVSFYNNEISEKSEIFDDQFSVERPDGSNFTLKIRSTKLEDSAMYFCASSALAGESDTQYFGPGTRLTVL.

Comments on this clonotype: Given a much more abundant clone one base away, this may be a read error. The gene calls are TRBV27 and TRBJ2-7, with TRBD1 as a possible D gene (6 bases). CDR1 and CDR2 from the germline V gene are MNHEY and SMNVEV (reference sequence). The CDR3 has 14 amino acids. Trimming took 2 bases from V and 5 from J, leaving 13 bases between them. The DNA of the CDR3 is TGTGCCAGCAGTTTAAAGGGCAGGGGCCACGAGCAGTACTTC. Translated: CASSLKGRGHEQYF.

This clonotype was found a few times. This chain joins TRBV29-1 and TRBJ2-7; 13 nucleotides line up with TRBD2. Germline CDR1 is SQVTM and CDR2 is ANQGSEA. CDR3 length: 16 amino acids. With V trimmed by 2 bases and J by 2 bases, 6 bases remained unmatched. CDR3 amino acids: CSVESPGLAGTYEQYF. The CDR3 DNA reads TGCAGCGTTGAATCTCCGGGACTAGCGGGAACCTACGAGCAGTACTTC.

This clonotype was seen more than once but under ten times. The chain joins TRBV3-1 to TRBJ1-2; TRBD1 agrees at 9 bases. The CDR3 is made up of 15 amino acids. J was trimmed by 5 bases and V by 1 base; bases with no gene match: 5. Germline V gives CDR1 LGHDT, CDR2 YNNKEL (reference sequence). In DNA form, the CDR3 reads TGTGCCAGCAGCCAAGTCCCCGGGACAGGGTATGGCTACACCTTC. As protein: CASSQVPGTGYGYTF.

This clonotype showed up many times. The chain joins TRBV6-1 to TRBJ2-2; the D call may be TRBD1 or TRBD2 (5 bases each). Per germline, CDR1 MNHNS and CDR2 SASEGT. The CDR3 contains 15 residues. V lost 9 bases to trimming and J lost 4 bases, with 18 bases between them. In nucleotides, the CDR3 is TGTGCCAGGGGGGTTCGGAGTCGGGGCACCGGGGAGCTGTTTTTT. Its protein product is CARGVRSRGTGELFF.

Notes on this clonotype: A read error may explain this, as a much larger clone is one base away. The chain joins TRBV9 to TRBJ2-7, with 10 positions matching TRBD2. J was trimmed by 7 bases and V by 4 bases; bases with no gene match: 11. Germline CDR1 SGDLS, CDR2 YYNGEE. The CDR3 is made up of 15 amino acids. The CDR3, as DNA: TGTGCCAGCAGCCCCCCGAGCGGGAGGGCCGGTGAGCAGTACTTC. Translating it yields CASSPPSGRAGEQYF.

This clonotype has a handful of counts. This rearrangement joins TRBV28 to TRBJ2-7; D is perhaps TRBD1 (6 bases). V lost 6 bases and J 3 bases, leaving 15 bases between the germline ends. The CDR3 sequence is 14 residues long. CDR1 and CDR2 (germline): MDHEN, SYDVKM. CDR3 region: CASRSDRRSYEQYF. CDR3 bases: TGTGCCAGCAGATCCGACAGGAGGAGCTACGAGCAGTACTTC.

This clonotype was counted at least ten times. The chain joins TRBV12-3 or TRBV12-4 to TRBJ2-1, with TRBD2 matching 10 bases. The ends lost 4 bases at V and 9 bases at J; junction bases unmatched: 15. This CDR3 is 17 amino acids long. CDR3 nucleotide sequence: TGTGCCAGCAGTTCCGAGGCGGCTAGCGGGAGTTTGGGTGAGCAGTTCTTC. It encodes CASSSEAASGSLGEQFF.

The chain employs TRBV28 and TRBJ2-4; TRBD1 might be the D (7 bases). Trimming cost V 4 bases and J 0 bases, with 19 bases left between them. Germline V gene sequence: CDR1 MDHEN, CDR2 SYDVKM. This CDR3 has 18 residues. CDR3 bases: TGTGCCAGCAGTTCCCAGGGGGATGCGGGATTAGCCAAAAACATTCAGTACTTC. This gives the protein CASSSQGDAGLAKNIQYF.

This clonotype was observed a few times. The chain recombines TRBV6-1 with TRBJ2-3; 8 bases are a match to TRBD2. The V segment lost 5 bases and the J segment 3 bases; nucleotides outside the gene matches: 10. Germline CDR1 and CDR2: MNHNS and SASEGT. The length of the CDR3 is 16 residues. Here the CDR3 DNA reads TGTGCCAGCAGTTTACCGGGGGGGAGTGGGACAGATACGCAGTATTTT. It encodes CASSLPGGSGTDTQYF.

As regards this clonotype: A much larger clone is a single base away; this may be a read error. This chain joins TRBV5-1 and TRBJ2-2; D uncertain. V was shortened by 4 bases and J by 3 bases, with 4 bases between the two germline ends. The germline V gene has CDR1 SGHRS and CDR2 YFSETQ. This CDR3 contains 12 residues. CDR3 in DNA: TGCGCCAGCAGCCAGCACACCGGGGAGCTGTTTTTT. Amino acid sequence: CASSQHTGELFF.

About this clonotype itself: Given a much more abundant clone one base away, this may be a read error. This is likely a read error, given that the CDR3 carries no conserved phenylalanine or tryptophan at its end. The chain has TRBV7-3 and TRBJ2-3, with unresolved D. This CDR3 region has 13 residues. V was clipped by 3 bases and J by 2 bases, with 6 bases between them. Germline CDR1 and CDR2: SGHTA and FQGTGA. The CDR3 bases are TGTGCCAGCAGCTTCGCGTACACAGATACGCAGTATCTT. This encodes CASSFAYTDTQYL.

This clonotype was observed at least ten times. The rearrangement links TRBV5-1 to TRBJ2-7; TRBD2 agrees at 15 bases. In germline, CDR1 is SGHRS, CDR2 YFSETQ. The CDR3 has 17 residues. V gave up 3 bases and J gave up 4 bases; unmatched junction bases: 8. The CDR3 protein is CASSSGLAGGSGYEQYF. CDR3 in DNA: TGCGCCAGCAGCTCGGGACTAGCGGGGGGATCGGGATACGAGCAGTACTTC. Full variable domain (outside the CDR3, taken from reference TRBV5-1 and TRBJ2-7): KAGVTQTPRYLIKTRGQQVTLSCSPISGHRSVSWYQQTPGQGLQFLFEYFSETQRNKGNFPGRFSGRQFSNSRSEMNVSTLELGDSALYLCASSSGLAGGSGYEQYFGPGTRLTVT.

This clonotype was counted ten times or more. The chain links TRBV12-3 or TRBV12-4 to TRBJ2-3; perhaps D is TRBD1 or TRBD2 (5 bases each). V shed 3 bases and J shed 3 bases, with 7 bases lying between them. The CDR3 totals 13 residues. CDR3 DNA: TGTGCCAGCAGTTTGTGGGGGACAGATACGCAGTATTTT. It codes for CASSLWGTDTQYF.

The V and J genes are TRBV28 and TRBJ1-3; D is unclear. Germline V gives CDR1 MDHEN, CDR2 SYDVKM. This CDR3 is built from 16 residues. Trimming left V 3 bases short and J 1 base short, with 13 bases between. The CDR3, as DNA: TGTGCCAGCAGTTTCCCTAGGGCCCAATCTGGAAACACCATATATTTT. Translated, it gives CASSFPRAQSGNTIYF.

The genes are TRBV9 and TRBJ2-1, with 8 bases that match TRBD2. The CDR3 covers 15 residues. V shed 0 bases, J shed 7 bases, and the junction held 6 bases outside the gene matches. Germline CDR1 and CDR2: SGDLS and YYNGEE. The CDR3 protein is CASSVAAPSGNEQFF. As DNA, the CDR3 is TGTGCCAGCAGCGTAGCGGCTCCTAGCGGGAATGAGCAGTTCTTC.